The 18 T cell receptor beta chains given below trace back to one sample, sequenced in a study of CD8 T cells in ankylosing spondylitis. TCRdb re-analysed the 5' RACE reads in MiXCR, keeping a single row per CDR3 protein. Of 500,000 or so distinct CDR3 sequences in the sample, about 5.7% were seen once. Overall study findings and caveats: Seven or eight highly homologous variants made up a TCR beta motif, and this motif appeared characteristic of ankylosing spondylitis blood.

Their cognate antigens are unknown. The sample consisted of blood, either unsorted or a sorted T cell fraction (not recorded which). Receptor source: a male donor with ankylosing spondylitis.

This clonotype was counted many times. The J gene is TRBJ2-1, the V gene TRBV7-2; D not resolved. V was cut by 8 bases and J by 0 bases, with 17 bases left in between. Germline-derived CDR1 and CDR2 are SGHTA and FQGNSA. The CDR3 extends over 16 amino acids. This chain's CDR3 is CASLSAAKSSYNEQFF. CDR3 DNA sequence: TGTGCCAGCCTCTCGGCAGCTAAGAGCTCCTACAATGAGCAGTTCTTC.

This clonotype has only a few counts. The chain employs TRBV23-1 and TRBJ1-2; tentative D call: TRBD1 (5 bases). TRBV23-1 qualifies as an ORF whose function is uncertain. V lost 3 bases to trimming and J lost 6 bases, with 8 bases between them. The CDR3 totals 12 residues. CDR3 sequence: CASSHPTDGYTF. The CDR3, as DNA: TGCGCCAGCAGTCACCCGACAGATGGCTACACCTTC.

This clonotype was found many times. The genes are TRBV5-1 and TRBJ2-1; a weak D match, TRBD1 (6 bases). The CDR3 sequence is 14 residues long. Trimming left V 0 bases short and J 4 bases short, with 8 bases between. CDR1 and CDR2 (germline): SGHRS, YFSETQ. CDR3 sequence (DNA): TGCGCCAGCAGCTTGGAGGGGGTATACAATGAGCAGTTCTTC. Amino acid sequence: CASSLEGVYNEQFF.

This clonotype was counted at least ten times. The chain combines TRBV10-3 with TRBJ1-1, with 9 bases matching TRBD1. The V segment lost 10 bases and the J segment 6 bases; nucleotides outside the gene matches: 3. The V gene's germline CDR1 is ENHRY and CDR2 SYGVKD. The CDR3 has 11 residues. This CDR3 is CATGQGPEAFF. The DNA of the CDR3 is TGTGCCACCGGACAGGGGCCTGAAGCTTTCTTT.

This clonotype occurred many times. CDR3 nucleotide sequence: TGTGCCAGCAGCTTGAAACAGGGCCCCTCTGGGGCCAACGTCCTGACTTTC. Residues: CASSLKQGPSGANVLTF. The chain employs TRBV5-5 and TRBJ2-6, with a weak D call TRBD1 (6 bases). V was shortened by 1 base and J by 0 bases, with 11 bases between the two germline ends. Germline V gene lookup returns CDR1 SGHKS and CDR2 YYEKEE (reference sequence). The CDR3 spans 17 residues. Based on the CDR3 plus reference TRBV5-5 and TRBJ2-6, the full variable domain is DAGVTQSPTHLIKTRGQQVTLRCSPISGHKSVSWYQQVLGQGPQFIFQYYEKEERGRGNFPDRFSARQFPNYSSELNVNALLLGDSALYLCASSLKQGPSGANVLTFGAGSRLTVL.

Remarks on this clonotype: A single base separates this from a much larger clone, so it may be a read error. V and J are TRBV7-2 and TRBJ2-2; D gene ambiguous. V was trimmed by 1 base and J by 7 bases, leaving 10 bases between them. The CDR3 runs 14 residues. Germline V gene lookup returns CDR1 SGHTA and CDR2 FQGNSA. The CDR3 is CASSLVHESGELFF. CDR3 bases: TGTGCCAGCAGCTTAGTTCATGAGAGCGGGGAGCTGTTTTTT.

The table lists this clonotype with many counts. The J gene is TRBJ1-4, the V gene TRBV4-3; a possible D gene is TRBD1 (6 bases). Germline V CDR1 and CDR2: LGHNA, YSLEER. With 4 bases removed from V and 8 bases from J, the gap between germline ends came to 17 bases. This CDR3 has 15 residues. The DNA for the CDR3 is TGCGCCAGCAGCCCCGGGAACAGGGCGGGAGAAAAACTGTTTTTT. Its translation is CASSPGNRAGEKLFF.

This chain joins TRBV4-3 and TRBJ2-1, with D perhaps matching TRBD2 (6 bases). CDR1 is LGHNA, CDR2 YSLEER, per germline. The CDR3 spans 15 residues. V was cut by 2 bases and J by 6 bases, with 14 bases left in between. The CDR3 sequence is CASSQRAGTRNEQFF. The CDR3 nucleotides are TGCGCCAGCAGCCAAAGAGCGGGCACGCGCAATGAGCAGTTCTTC.

This clonotype was seen at least ten times. This sequence joins TRBV9 and TRBJ2-2; D is uncertain. V dropped 0 bases and J dropped 6 bases, with 9 bases sitting between them. Germline loops: CDR1 SGDLS, CDR2 YYNGEE. The length of the CDR3 is 14 residues. The CDR3 DNA follows: TGTGCCAGCAGCGTAGTAATGGGGTCCGGGGAGCTGTTTTTT. Protein: CASSVVMGSGELFF.

This clonotype came up a few times. The rearrangement uses TRBV20-1 and TRBJ2-1; D is uncertain. The CDR3 has 14 residues. V gave up 5 bases and J gave up 6 bases, with 17 bases separating them. CDR1 is DFQATT, CDR2 SNEGSKA, per germline (reference sequence). The CDR3 DNA reads TGCAGTGCTGCCTATGGACCCCCGGTCAATGAGCAGTTCTTC. This gives the protein CSAAYGPPVNEQFF.

At least ten counts were recorded for this clonotype. J is TRBJ2-3 and V is TRBV4-2, with 8 bases aligning to TRBD2. V was clipped by 4 bases and J by 6 bases; unmatched bases: 15. Germline loops: CDR1 LGHNA, CDR2 YNFKEQ. The CDR3 is made up of 17 amino acids. CDR3 sequence: CASSPLETGGPRDTQYF. CDR3 in DNA: TGTGCCAGCAGCCCCTTGGAAACGGGAGGGCCGAGGGATACGCAGTATTTT.

This clonotype was counted many times. The chain uses TRBV28 and TRBJ1-1; D not resolved. The V end was cut by 3 bases, the J end by 1 base, with 9 bases between. CDR3 length: 14 residues. CDR1 is MDHEN and CDR2 is SYDVKM in the germline V gene. Written as DNA, the CDR3 is TGTGCCAGCAGTTTGTACATCGAGAACACTGAAGCTTTCTTT. Translation: CASSLYIENTEAFF.

This clonotype was detected many times. The V gene is TRBV5-1, the J gene TRBJ1-2; TRBD1 aligns across 8 bases. Trimming at V came to 2 bases and at J to 6 bases, leaving 9 bases not matched to a gene. Germline CDR1 SGHRS, CDR2 YFSETQ. The length of the CDR3 is 15 residues. The CDR3 sequence is CASSFSPGQVDGYTF. The CDR3 DNA is TGCGCCAGCAGCTTTTCCCCGGGACAGGTGGATGGCTACACCTTC.

This chain uses TRBV29-1 with TRBJ2-2, with a tentative D call TRBD1 (6 bases). Germline V lookup: CDR1 SQVTM, CDR2 ANQGSEA. The V and J ends lost 4 bases and 4 bases respectively, with 10 bases between them. The CDR3 consists of 13 residues. The CDR3 spells CSVVRGSTGELFF. The CDR3 DNA is TGCAGCGTTGTTAGGGGGAGCACCGGGGAGCTGTTTTTT.

There are many counts of this clonotype. The V call is TRBV6-1, the J call TRBJ2-2; 9 bases are shared with TRBD1. There are 16 residues in the CDR3. Germline V lookup: CDR1 MNHNS, CDR2 SASEGT. The junction had 9 bases not matched to a gene; V was cut back by 6 bases and J by 4 bases. In nucleotides, the CDR3 is TGTGCCAGCAGCCCTCCGGGACAGGGCTTCACCGGGGAGCTGTTTTTT. This sequence encodes CASSPPGQGFTGELFF.

This clonotype was picked up many times. This sequence joins TRBV20-1 and TRBJ1-1; 7 nucleotides align to TRBD1. The CDR3 is 13 amino acids. Germline CDR1 and CDR2: DFQATT and SNEGSKA (reference sequence). J lost 1 base, V lost 5 bases, and 4 bases had no gene match. CDR3 in amino acids: CSAWQGGNTEAFF. The CDR3 region has the DNA TGCAGTGCTTGGCAGGGGGGGAACACTGAAGCTTTCTTT.

Ten or more counts support this clonotype. The chain recombines TRBV6-5 with TRBJ1-4; possible D gene TRBD1, 6 bases. CDR1 and CDR2 (germline): MNHEY, SVGAGI. V lost 6 bases to trimming and J lost 7 bases, with 9 bases between them. The CDR3 length is 12 residues. The CDR3 reads CASSQGFEKLFF. DNA for the CDR3: TGTGCCAGCAGCCAGGGGTTTGAAAAACTGTTTTTT.

This clonotype was observed a handful of times. This chain joins TRBV5-1 and TRBJ2-1; D remains ambiguous. Trimming removed 5 bases at V and 4 bases at J, with 13 bases between. The germline gives CDR1 SGHRS, CDR2 YFSETQ. This CDR3 contains 14 residues. The CDR3 coding sequence is TGCGCCAGCAGTCTCTGGGGTTCTTACAATGAGCAGTTCTTC. Protein sequence: CASSLWGSYNEQFF.